Each of the 28 T cell receptor beta chains below was sequenced from the same sample in a study of patients and donors after allogeneic stem cell transplantation. In TCRdb, the RT-PCR reads were re-called with MiXCR into one record per CDR3 protein. The repertoire holds a few hundred thousand distinct CDR3 sequences, with 38% as singletons. The sequenced material came from blood, either unsorted or a sorted T cell fraction (not recorded which). The receptor source for this set is a human donor who was either an allogeneic HSCT recipient or a stem cell or donor lymphocyte infusion donor (not recorded which). It is not recorded whose cells these are; they may come from a transplant donor.

This clonotype turned up a few times. V is TRBV3-1 and J is TRBJ1-5; D is unclear. Trimming left V 0 bases short and J 1 base short, with 4 bases between. This CDR3 has 14 residues. Germline assignment: CDR1 LGHDT and CDR2 YNNKEL (reference sequence). The CDR3 sequence is CASSQDLSNQPQHF. CDR3 DNA: TGTGCCAGCAGCCAAGACCTCAGCAATCAGCCCCAGCATTTT.

This sequence joins TRBV28 and TRBJ1-5; tentatively, D is TRBD1 (6 bases). The CDR3 loop spans 16 amino acids. V gave up 7 bases and J gave up 0 bases, with 16 bases separating them. CDR1 MDHEN and CDR2 SYDVKM come from the germline V gene. Written as DNA, the CDR3 is TGTGCCAGCAAACCATCGGGGACAACTAGCAATCAGCCCCAGCATTTT. The encoded protein is CASKPSGTTSNQPQHF.

This clonotype was counted between two and nine times. The gene calls are TRBV18 and TRBJ1-4; D unclear. V was shortened by 3 bases and J by 6 bases, with 8 bases between the two germline ends. This CDR3 comprises 13 residues. Germline V gives CDR1 KGHSH, CDR2 LQKENI. In DNA, the CDR3 is TGTGCCAGCTCACCCCGGGAGTATGAAAAACTGTTTTTT. Its protein product is CASSPREYEKLFF.

This clonotype was seen only a few times. V and J are TRBV5-5 and TRBJ1-5; no clear D. The length of the CDR3 is 14 residues. Between the trimmed V and J ends, which lost 3 bases and 3 bases, there was a span of 10 bases. Per the germline V gene, CDR1 is SGHKS and CDR2 is YYEKEE (reference sequence). This CDR3 is CASSSDGNNQPQHF. The CDR3 nucleotides are TGTGCCAGCAGCTCAGACGGAAACAATCAGCCCCAGCATTTT.

This clonotype was picked up a small number of times. The chain is built from TRBV6-5 and TRBJ1-3; D might be TRBD1 (5 bases). The CDR3 runs to 14 residues. The V end was cut by 7 bases, the J end by 0 bases, with 10 bases between. Germline V gene sequence: CDR1 MNHEY, CDR2 SVGAGI. CDR3 region: CASKLQVSGNTIYF. CDR3 coding DNA: TGTGCCAGCAAACTACAGGTCTCTGGAAACACCATATATTTT.

V usage is TRBV5-6 and J usage is TRBJ1-2; D uncertain. The germline CDR1 and CDR2 sequences are SGHDT and YYEEEE. V was pared by 0 bases and J by 3 bases, with 12 bases between. CDR3 size: 15 residues. The chain's CDR3 is CASSLAGRGDYGYTF. DNA for the CDR3: TGTGCCAGCAGCTTGGCTGGGCGGGGTGACTATGGCTACACCTTC.

This clonotype was picked up a small number of times. This sequence joins TRBV4-1 and TRBJ1-5, with D unclear. CDR1 is MGHRA, CDR2 YSYEKL, per germline. The CDR3 runs 15 residues. V was cut by 4 bases and J by 2 bases, with 12 bases left in between. This CDR3 is CASSPQVTGNQPQHF. In DNA form, the CDR3 reads TGCGCCAGCAGCCCTCAGGTTACGGGCAATCAGCCCCAGCATTTT.

This clonotype has just a few counts. J is TRBJ1-1 and V is TRBV20-1, with 7 bases aligning to TRBD1. The CDR3 is 15 residues long. Germline CDR1 and CDR2: DFQATT and SNEGSKA (reference sequence). V lost 6 bases to trimming and J lost 1 base; unmatched junction nucleotides: 11. The CDR3 here is CSASRDSHQNTEAFF. The CDR3 DNA is TGCAGTGCAAGCCGGGACAGCCACCAGAACACTGAAGCTTTCTTT.

The genes are TRBV5-1 and TRBJ1-1; D ambiguous. V lost 4 bases and J lost 0, with 7 bases in between. The CDR3 contains 13 residues. The V gene's germline CDR1 is SGHRS and CDR2 YFSETQ. CDR3 region: CASSSEMNTEAFF. The CDR3 nucleotides are TGCGCCAGCAGCAGCGAAATGAACACTGAAGCTTTCTTT.

The genes are TRBV18 and TRBJ2-1; D tentatively reads TRBD1 or TRBD2 (5 bases each). Germline V CDR1 and CDR2: KGHSH, LQKENI. The CDR3 covers 16 residues. V lost 6 bases to trimming and J lost 4 bases, with 19 bases between them. The CDR3 DNA reads as TGTGCCAGCTCTCTCGCCCAGGGAGTACGTTACAATGAGCAGTTCTTC. It specifies CASSLAQGVRYNEQFF.

This clonotype was seen just once. The rearrangement joins TRBV29-1 to TRBJ1-2; D is unresolved. Germline V lookup: CDR1 SQVTM, CDR2 ANQGSEA. The CDR3 is 10 residues long. V shed 3 bases and J shed 6 bases, with 5 bases lying between them. The CDR3 protein is CSVDADGYTF. Here the CDR3 DNA reads TGCAGCGTTGACGCCGATGGCTACACCTTC.

The genes are TRBV12-3 or TRBV12-4 and TRBJ1-2; D is perhaps TRBD1 (5 bases). The CDR3 length is 15 residues. V was clipped by 6 bases and J by 5 bases, with 19 bases between them. For the CDR3, the DNA is TGTGCCAGCAGACCCTCCCTGGGGGAGTTATATGGCTACACCTTC. Translation: CASRPSLGELYGYTF.

The rearrangement joins TRBV7-9 to TRBJ1-5; D perhaps matches TRBD1 (6 bases). This CDR3 region has 13 residues. V lost 5 bases, J lost 5 bases, and 10 bases lay in between. The V gene's germline CDR1 is SEHNR and CDR2 FQNEAQ (reference sequence). The CDR3 sequence: CASSEQGDQPQHF. The CDR3 region has the DNA TGTGCCAGCAGCGAACAGGGAGATCAGCCCCAGCATTTT.

The V gene is TRBV30, the J gene TRBJ2-2; the match to TRBD1 covers 7 bases. Germline loops: CDR1 GTSNPN, CDR2 SVGIG (reference sequence). There are 14 residues in the CDR3. The junction had 6 bases not matched to a gene; V was cut back by 4 bases and J by 4 bases. CDR3 DNA sequence: TGTGCCTGGAACCAACAGGGGAGCACCGGGGAGCTGTTTTTT. Its translation is CAWNQQGSTGELFF.

The CDR3 sequence: CASRDGTYEQYF. The CDR3 bases are TGTGCCAGCAGGGACGGTACCTACGAGCAGTACTTC. This chain links TRBV28 with TRBJ2-7, with D uncertain. Trimming removed 6 bases from V and 2 bases from J, with 8 bases in between. Germline CDR1 reads MDHEN; CDR2 reads SYDVKM. The CDR3 is made up of 12 amino acids.

The table lists this clonotype with a few counts. V and J are TRBV4-1 and TRBJ1-2, with 7 bases lining up with TRBD1. Trimming removed 2 bases from V and 5 bases from J; junction bases left unmatched: 11. This CDR3 comprises 16 residues. CDR1 and CDR2 from the germline V gene are MGHRA and YSYEKL. The CDR3 region has the DNA TGCGCCAGCAGCCAACCTAGGACAGGTCATTCGTATGGCTACACCTTC. This gives the protein CASSQPRTGHSYGYTF.

The chain has TRBV29-1 and TRBJ2-1; TRBD2 aligns across 11 bases. The CDR3 runs 15 residues. V gave up 1 base and J gave up 7 bases; unmatched junction bases: 6. Germline V lookup: CDR1 SQVTM, CDR2 ANQGSEA. The CDR3 sequence is CSVEGLAGIVNEQFF. The CDR3 region has the DNA TGCAGCGTTGAAGGACTAGCGGGGATAGTAAATGAGCAGTTCTTC.

This clonotype was observed once. This sequence joins TRBV5-1 and TRBJ2-7, with 9 bases that match TRBD1. CDR1 is SGHRS, CDR2 YFSETQ, per germline. This CDR3 is built from 13 residues. The V and J ends lost 4 bases and 5 bases, in that order; junction bases with no gene match: 4. DNA of the CDR3: TGCGCCAGCAGCATTAGGACAGGGGACGAGCAGTACTTC. Translation gives CASSIRTGDEQYF.

In its sample, this clonotype was seen a few times. V usage is TRBV4-3 and J usage is TRBJ1-2, with a tentative D call TRBD1 (5 bases). CDR1 and CDR2 from the germline V gene are LGHNA and YSLEER. This CDR3 has 13 residues. Trimming stripped 0 bases from V and 8 bases from J, with 10 bases between. The CDR3 DNA follows: TGCGCCAGCAGCCAAGATCTCAGGGACGGCTACACCTTC. Its translation is CASSQDLRDGYTF.

Only one count was recorded for this clonotype. V usage is TRBV28 and J usage is TRBJ1-5; no clear D. Trimming removed 8 bases at V and 4 bases at J, with 12 bases between. The CDR3 extends over 13 amino acids. Germline-derived CDR1 and CDR2 are MDHEN and SYDVKM. The CDR3 DNA sequence: TGTGCCAGCCAGGTCGCCCAGAATCAGCCCCAGCATTTT. Protein product: CASQVAQNQPQHF.

This clonotype was recorded a few times. The V and J genes are TRBV9 and TRBJ2-5; weak D call: TRBD1 (6 bases). Trimming took 0 bases from V and 4 from J, leaving 16 bases between them. This CDR3 contains 16 residues. Germline assignment: CDR1 SGDLS and CDR2 YYNGEE. Written as DNA, the CDR3 is TGTGCCAGCAGCGTAGTACAGGGACGGACTTTAGAGACCCAGTACTTC. Protein: CASSVVQGRTLETQYF.

A few counts support this clonotype. The V call is TRBV12-3 or TRBV12-4, the J call TRBJ1-2; the match to TRBD1 covers 7 bases. The CDR3 runs 13 residues. J gave up 10 bases and V 4 bases, and 9 bases lay outside the gene matches. CDR3 DNA sequence: TGTGCCAGCAGTTCGCCGGGACAGCCATCCTACACCTTC. It codes for CASSSPGQPSYTF.

CDR3: CSVEGTSGGLNTGELFF. The DNA for the CDR3 is TGCAGCGTTGAAGGGACTAGCGGGGGCCTGAACACCGGGGAGCTGTTTTTT. The V gene is TRBV29-1, the J gene TRBJ2-2, with 13 bases lining up with TRBD2. The CDR3 is 17 residues long. The junction had 3 bases not matched to a gene; V was cut back by 1 base and J by 1 base. CDR1 SQVTM and CDR2 ANQGSEA come from the germline V gene.

The chain uses TRBV6-5 and TRBJ1-3; D gene ambiguous. The CDR3 is 16 amino acids. Trimming took off 0 bases at V and 2 bases at J, with 11 bases between the two ends. Looked up from germline, CDR1 is MNHEY and CDR2 is SVGAGI. The CDR3: CASSYSTQPTGNTIYF. The CDR3 coding sequence is TGTGCCAGCAGTTACTCGACCCAGCCTACTGGAAACACCATATATTTT.

V and J are TRBV20-1 and TRBJ2-1; D is unclear. Germline lookup yields CDR1 DFQATT and CDR2 SNEGSKA (reference sequence). This CDR3 comprises 14 residues. V lost 1 base, J lost 3 bases, and 10 bases lay in between. The CDR3 loop is CSARGQFRYNEQFF. The CDR3 DNA sequence: TGCAGTGCTAGAGGTCAGTTTCGCTACAATGAGCAGTTCTTC.

The chain links TRBV3-1 to TRBJ1-3, with D unclear. This CDR3 has 15 residues. Trimming stripped 2 bases from V and 3 bases from J, with 11 bases between. Germline CDR1 is LGHDT and CDR2 is YNNKEL (reference sequence). This chain's CDR3 is CASSQLGSIGNTIYF. CDR3 coding DNA: TGTGCCAGCAGCCAATTGGGCAGCATTGGAAACACCATATATTTT.

This clonotype was counted between two and nine times. V is TRBV28 and J is TRBJ2-6, with D maybe TRBD1 (5 bases). The CDR3 extends over 16 amino acids. Germline assignment: CDR1 MDHEN and CDR2 SYDVKM. V was pared by 3 bases and J by 2 bases, with 11 bases between. The chain's CDR3 is CASSLSGKAGANVLTF. The CDR3 coding sequence is TGTGCCAGCAGTTTGTCAGGGAAGGCTGGGGCCAACGTCCTGACTTTC.

The chain couples TRBV28 to TRBJ2-3; 7 positions match TRBD2. Germline CDR1 reads MDHEN; CDR2 reads SYDVKM. Unmatched junction bases numbered 7, after V lost 3 bases and J lost 7 bases. The CDR3 spans 14 residues. CDR3 nucleotide sequence: TGTGCCAGCAGTTTTTCAAGCGGGGCAAATACGCAGTATTTT. This gives the protein CASSFSSGANTQYF.